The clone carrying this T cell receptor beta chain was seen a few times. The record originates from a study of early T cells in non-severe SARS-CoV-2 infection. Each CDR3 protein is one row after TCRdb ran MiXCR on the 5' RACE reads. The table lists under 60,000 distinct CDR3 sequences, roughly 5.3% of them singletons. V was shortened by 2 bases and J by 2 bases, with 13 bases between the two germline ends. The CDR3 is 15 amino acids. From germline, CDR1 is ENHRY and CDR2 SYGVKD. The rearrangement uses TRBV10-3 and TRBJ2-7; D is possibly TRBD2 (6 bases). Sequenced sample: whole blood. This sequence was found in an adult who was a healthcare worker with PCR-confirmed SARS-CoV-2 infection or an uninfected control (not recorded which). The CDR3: CAISEEGGAPYEQYF. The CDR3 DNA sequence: TGTGCCATCAGTGAGGAAGGAGGGGCCCCCTACGAGCAGTACTTC.